This T cell receptor (beta chain) was observed in a study of blood T cell repertoires in COVID-19. V lost 7 bases, J lost 6 bases, and 13 bases lay in between. Per the germline V gene, CDR1 is PRHDT and CDR2 is FYEKMQ (reference sequence). This CDR3 is built from 14 residues. Repertoires were generated with immunoSEQ multiplex PCR, while TCRdb's copy carries only in-frame clones and drops some. The sample carries 210,000 or so clones, less than 85% recorded once. Everyone who took part was 18 to 89 years old, and they came from some 23 US areas. Two consecutive negative NP/OP PCR tests, clearance, or resolved symptoms defined Cohort 3 recovery.

The origin of this receptor is a man aged 55 to 70 who had recovered from COVID-19. Material for sequencing was PBMCs or T cells enriched from blood (not recorded which). The V and J genes are TRBV13 and TRBJ1-6; a possible D gene is TRBD1 (5 bases). Here the CDR3 reads CASTPGGGNSPLHF. The CDR3 DNA sequence: TGTGCCAGCACTCCGGGGGGAGGTAATTCACCCCTCCACTTT.